Listed below are T cell receptor beta chains from one sample, sequenced in a study of T cells after yellow fever vaccination. TCRdb processed the 5' RACE reads anew with MiXCR; each CDR3 protein has one entry. Of approximately 550,000 distinct CDR3 sequences listed, 15% to 20% were seen once; the top ten hold roughly an eighth. This material consisted of PBMCs, taken 15 days after the yellow fever booster vaccination. The receptor set was obtained from a man aged 25-40 years who received the YFV17D yellow fever vaccine. CDR3s include the opening cysteine and the closing phenylalanine or tryptophan. D genes are given only for firm matches. Clone size is given for some rows only: seen once, a few or many times, or a class if the clone is expanded.

D	J	V	size	CDR3	DNA
-	TRBJ2-1	TRBV30	-	CAWKRPTSSYNEQFF	TGTGCCTGGAAGCGCCCCACCAGCTCCTACAATGAGCAGTTCTTC
TRBD1	TRBJ1-2	TRBV7-2	few	CASSGTVNGGYTF	TGTGCCAGCTCCGGGACAGTCAATGGTGGCTACACCTTC
-	TRBJ2-1	TRBV20-1	-	CSATPGRSSYNEQFF	TGCAGTGCTACCCCGGGACGCAGCTCCTACAATGAGCAGTTCTTC
-	TRBJ2-1	TRBV30	-	CAWSALTNNEQFF	TGTGCCTGGAGTGCCCTAACTAACAATGAGCAGTTCTTC
TRBD2	TRBJ2-7	TRBV10-3	-	CAIRKREGPYEQYF	TGTGCCATCAGGAAGCGGGAGGGCCCCTACGAGCAGTACTTC
TRBD2	TRBJ2-1	TRBV5-4	few	CASSLELAATEQFF	TGTGCCAGCAGCTTGGAACTAGCGGCGACTGAGCAGTTCTTC
-	TRBJ2-1	TRBV7-9	-	CASSGRDLGVDEQFF	TGTGCCAGCAGCGGTAGGGACTTAGGGGTCGATGAGCAGTTCTTC
TRBD1	TRBJ1-1	TRBV12-3/TRBV12-4	-	CASSLGDRVTEAFF	TGTGCCAGCAGTTTAGGGGACAGGGTTACTGAAGCTTTCTTT
-	TRBJ2-7	TRBV5-1	many	CASSPRTSVSYEQYF	TGCGCCAGCAGCCCAAGAACTTCCGTCTCCTACGAGCAGTACTTC
-	TRBJ2-7	TRBV6-6	few	CATSYYEQYF	TGTGCCACTTCTTACTACGAGCAGTACTTC
TRBD2	TRBJ2-3	TRBV28	-	CASSLLGLAGQLTDTQYF	TGTGCCAGCAGTTTACTCGGACTAGCGGGCCAACTCACAGATACGCAGTATTTT
TRBD2	TRBJ2-1	TRBV29-1	-	CSASGGLDEQFF	TGCAGCGCCAGCGGGGGGTTGGATGAGCAGTTCTTC
TRBD2	TRBJ2-1	TRBV3-1	-	CASSQGRLAGGNNEQFF	TGTGCCAGCAGCCAGGGCCGACTAGCGGGAGGAAACAATGAGCAGTTCTTC
TRBD1	TRBJ2-6	TRBV29-1	-	CSVEFDRGSGANVLTF	TGCAGCGTTGAATTTGACAGGGGCTCTGGGGCCAACGTCCTGACTTTC
-	TRBJ2-4	TRBV30	few	CAWRSGGSNIQYF	TGTGCCTGGAGGTCGGGGGGCTCGAACATTCAGTACTTC
TRBD1	TRBJ2-7	TRBV20-1	-	CSARKGQGYSYEQYF	TGCAGTGCCCGAAAGGGACAGGGATACTCCTACGAGCAGTACTTC
-	TRBJ2-2	TRBV28	few	CALGAGANTGELFF	TGTGCCCTGGGGGCAGGTGCGAACACCGGGGAGCTGTTTTTT
TRBD2	TRBJ2-7	TRBV6-1	-	CASKEAGVVYEQYF	TGTGCCAGCAAGGAAGCGGGAGTTGTATACGAGCAGTACTTC
-	TRBJ2-3	TRBV25-1	-	CASSERRVGDTDTQYF	TGTGCCAGCAGTGAAAGGAGGGTTGGGGACACAGATACGCAGTATTTT
-	TRBJ2-1	TRBV6-5	few	CASSYRRSSDEQFF	TGTGCCAGCAGTTACCGTCGCTCGAGTGATGAGCAGTTCTTC
TRBD1	TRBJ2-1	TRBV4-2	-	CASSQDRGQGAYNEQFF	TGTGCCAGCAGCCAAGATAGGGGACAGGGGGCCTACAATGAGCAGTTCTTC
TRBD2	TRBJ2-1	TRBV5-1	-	CASSTPTSVSYNEQFF	TGCGCCAGCAGCACCCCCACTAGCGTCTCCTACAATGAGCAGTTCTTC
-	TRBJ2-5	TRBV2	few	CASSADWGEETQYF	TGTGCCAGCAGCGCAGACTGGGGGGAAGAGACCCAGTACTTC
TRBD2	TRBJ2-3	TRBV20-1	-	CSASPGTSDTQYF	TGCAGTGCTAGTCCCGGGACTAGCGACACGCAGTATTTT
-	TRBJ1-2	TRBV29-1	few	CSVEEGQGYGYTF	TGCAGCGTTGAAGAGGGTCAGGGCTATGGCTACACCTTC
-	TRBJ2-3	TRBV20-1	few	CSASERPWDTQYF	TGCAGTGCTAGTGAGAGGCCCTGGGATACGCAGTATTTT
TRBD2	TRBJ2-7	TRBV9	-	CASSARLAGDVEQYF	TGTGCCAGCAGCGCCCGACTAGCGGGAGATGTGGAGCAGTACTTC
-	TRBJ1-3	TRBV6-1	few	CASSPRTALSGNTIYF	TGTGCCAGCAGCCCCCGGACAGCCTTGTCTGGAAACACCATATATTTT
TRBD1	TRBJ2-5	TRBV7-2	few	CASSAGTGVGTQYF	TGTGCCAGCAGCGCCGGGACAGGGGTTGGGACCCAGTACTTC
TRBD1	TRBJ2-7	TRBV4-3	many	CASSPQQGAYEQYF	TGCGCCAGCAGCCCCCAACAGGGGGCCTACGAGCAGTACTTC
TRBD1	TRBJ2-3	TRBV9	-	CASSARQGGMVGDTQYF	TGTGCCAGCAGCGCGCGACAGGGGGGTATGGTAGGAGATACGCAGTATTTT
-	TRBJ2-5	TRBV7-6	-	CASSLIGLGYQETQYF	TGTGCCAGCAGCTTAATAGGGCTGGGCTACCAAGAGACCCAGTACTTC
-	TRBJ2-1	TRBV14	few	CASSQGLHYNEQFF	TGTGCCAGCAGCCAAGGTCTACATTACAATGAGCAGTTCTTC
TRBD1	TRBJ2-4	TRBV12-3/TRBV12-4	-	CASSKGQVLGNIQYF	TGTGCCAGCAGCAAGGGACAGGTGCTAGGGAACATTCAGTACTTC
TRBD1	TRBJ2-1	TRBV10-2	-	CASSGQGANEQFF	TGCGCCAGCTCGGGACAGGGGGCAAATGAGCAGTTCTTC
TRBD2	TRBJ2-1	TRBV20-1	many	CSAQSGRGDEQFF	TGCAGTGCCCAGAGCGGGAGGGGCGATGAGCAGTTCTTC
-	TRBJ2-1	TRBV5-1	-	CASSPSPRGRNNEQFF	TGCGCCAGCAGCCCCAGTCCGAGAGGGAGGAACAATGAGCAGTTCTTC
TRBD2	TRBJ2-7	TRBV19	few	CASSIDGLAGTYEQYF	TGTGCCAGTAGTATCGACGGACTAGCGGGGACCTACGAGCAGTACTTC
-	TRBJ2-1	TRBV20-1	few	CSASRGEMGNEQFF	TGCAGTGCTAGCAGGGGAGAAATGGGCAATGAGCAGTTCTTC
-	TRBJ1-4	TRBV28	-	CASKDSSATNEKLFF	TGTGCCAGCAAGGACAGTTCGGCAACTAATGAAAAACTGTTTTTT
TRBD2	TRBJ2-1	TRBV6-2/TRBV6-3	many	CASRTAGTRDYNEQFF	TGTGCCAGCAGGACCGCCGGGACTAGGGACTACAATGAGCAGTTCTTC
TRBD1	TRBJ2-1	TRBV29-1	-	CSARPGQGPHNEQFF	TGCAGCGCCCGACCGGGACAGGGACCACACAATGAGCAGTTCTTC
-	TRBJ2-7	TRBV6-5	-	CASSYTGSSYEQYF	TGTGCCAGCAGTTACACAGGGAGCTCCTACGAGCAGTACTTC
-	TRBJ2-4	TRBV28	few	CASSPGGSKNIQYF	TGTGCCAGCAGTCCAGGGGGGTCCAAAAACATTCAGTACTTC
TRBD1	TRBJ2-7	TRBV6-1	-	CASRPRTGSYEQYF	TGTGCCAGCAGACCGCGGACAGGGTCGTACGAGCAGTACTTC
TRBD2	TRBJ2-1	TRBV18	few	CASSPPGTSGSFGEQFF	TGTGCCAGCTCACCACCCGGGACTAGCGGGAGCTTTGGTGAGCAGTTCTTC
TRBD2	TRBJ2-3	TRBV12-3/TRBV12-4	few	CASRPSGPASTDTQYF	TGTGCCAGCAGACCTAGCGGTCCTGCTAGCACAGATACGCAGTATTTT
-	TRBJ2-3	TRBV15	-	CATSRARQGKDTQYF	TGTGCCACCAGCAGAGCCCGGCAGGGGAAAGATACGCAGTATTTT
TRBD1	TRBJ2-7	TRBV5-1	few	CASSEQGTTYEQYF	TGCGCCAGCAGCGAACAGGGGACCACCTACGAGCAGTACTTC
TRBD2	TRBJ2-1	TRBV6-5	many	CASSWGLAGNNEQFF	TGTGCCAGCAGTTGGGGACTAGCGGGGAACAATGAGCAGTTCTTC
-	TRBJ1-1	TRBV7-2	few	CASSYSGVFEAFF	TGTGCCAGCAGCTACAGTGGGGTTTTTGAAGCTTTCTTT
-	TRBJ2-1	TRBV20-1	-	CSARGHGPRRFNEQFF	TGCAGTGCTAGAGGGCATGGCCCCCGACGGTTCAATGAGCAGTTCTTC
-	TRBJ2-1	TRBV28	few	CASSSSEFRAHEQFF	TGTGCCAGCAGTTCCTCGGAGTTTCGGGCTCATGAGCAGTTCTTC
TRBD1	TRBJ2-7	TRBV6-6	few	CASGQGAFYEQYF	TGTGCCAGCGGGCAGGGGGCTTTCTACGAGCAGTACTTC
TRBD1	TRBJ2-7	TRBV10-3	-	CAISVLGQRDEQYF	TGTGCCATCAGTGTGTTGGGACAGAGGGACGAGCAGTACTTC
-	TRBJ2-2	TRBV7-2	few	CASSLLAFYTGELFF	TGTGCCAGCAGCTTACTAGCTTTTTACACCGGGGAGCTGTTTTTT
TRBD2	TRBJ2-3	TRBV12-3/TRBV12-4	few	CASRHREGLGDTQYF	TGTGCCAGCAGACATCGGGAGGGCCTCGGGGATACGCAGTATTTT
-	TRBJ2-3	TRBV6-1	-	CASSLRAANTQYF	TGTGCCAGCAGCCTGCGGGCAGCTAATACGCAGTATTTT
TRBD2	TRBJ2-3	TRBV15	-	CATSRAFGGADTQYF	TGTGCCACCAGCAGAGCTTTCGGGGGGGCAGATACGCAGTATTTT